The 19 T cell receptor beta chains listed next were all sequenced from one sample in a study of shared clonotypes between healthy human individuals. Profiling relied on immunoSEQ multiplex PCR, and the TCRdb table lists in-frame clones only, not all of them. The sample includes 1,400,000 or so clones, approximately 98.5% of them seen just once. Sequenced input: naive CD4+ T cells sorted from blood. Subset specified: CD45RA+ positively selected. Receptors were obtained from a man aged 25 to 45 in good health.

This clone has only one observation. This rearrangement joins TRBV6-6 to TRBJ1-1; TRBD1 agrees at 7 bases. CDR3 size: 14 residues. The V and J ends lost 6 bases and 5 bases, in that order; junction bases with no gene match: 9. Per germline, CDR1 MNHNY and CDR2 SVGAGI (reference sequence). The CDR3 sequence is CASSPGQEGTEAFF. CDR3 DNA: TGTGCCAGCAGCCCCGGACAGGAGGGAACTGAAGCTTTCTTT.

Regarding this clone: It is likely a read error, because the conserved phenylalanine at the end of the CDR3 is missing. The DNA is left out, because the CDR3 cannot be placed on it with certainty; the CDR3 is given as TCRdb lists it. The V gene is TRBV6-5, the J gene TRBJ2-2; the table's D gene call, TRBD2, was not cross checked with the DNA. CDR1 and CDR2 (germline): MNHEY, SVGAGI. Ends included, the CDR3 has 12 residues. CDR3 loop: CASSYYQTLGVA.

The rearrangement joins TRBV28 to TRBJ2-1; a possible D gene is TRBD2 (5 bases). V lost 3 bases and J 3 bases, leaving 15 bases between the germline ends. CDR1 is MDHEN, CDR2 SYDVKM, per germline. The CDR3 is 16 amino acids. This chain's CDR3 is CASSLTLTNNYNEQFF. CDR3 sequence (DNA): TGTGCCAGCAGTTTGACTCTGACTAACAACTACAATGAGCAGTTCTTC. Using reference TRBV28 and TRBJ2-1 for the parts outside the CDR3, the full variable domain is DVKVTQSSRYLVKRTGEKVFLECVQDMDHENMFWYRQDPGLGLRLIYFSYDVKMKEKGDIPEGYSVSREKKERFSLILESASTNQTSMYLCASSLTLTNNYNEQFFGPGTRLTVL.

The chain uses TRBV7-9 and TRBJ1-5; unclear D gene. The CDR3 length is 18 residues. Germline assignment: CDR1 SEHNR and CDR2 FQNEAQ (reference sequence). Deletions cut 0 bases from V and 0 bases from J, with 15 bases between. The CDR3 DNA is TGTGCCAGCAGCTTAGCTTGGCCCGATCCGGATAGCAATCAGCCCCAGCATTTT. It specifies CASSLAWPDPDSNQPQHF.

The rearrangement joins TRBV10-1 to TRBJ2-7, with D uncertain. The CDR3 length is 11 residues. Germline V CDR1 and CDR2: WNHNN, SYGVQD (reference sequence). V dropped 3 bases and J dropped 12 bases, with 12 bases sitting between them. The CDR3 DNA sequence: TGCGCCAGCAGTGAATTCCAGGATCTGTACTTC. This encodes CASSEFQDLYF.

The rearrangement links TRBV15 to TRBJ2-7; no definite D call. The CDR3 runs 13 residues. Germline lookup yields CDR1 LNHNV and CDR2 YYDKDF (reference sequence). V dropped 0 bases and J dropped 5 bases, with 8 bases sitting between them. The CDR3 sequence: CATSRDTFHEQYF. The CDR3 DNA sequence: TGTGCCACCAGCAGAGATACCTTCCACGAGCAGTACTTC. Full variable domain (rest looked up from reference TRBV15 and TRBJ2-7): DAMVIQNPRYQVTQFGKPVTLSCSQTLNHNVMYWYQQKSSQAPKLLFHYYDKDFNNEADTPDNFQSRRPNTSFCFLDIRSPGLGDTAMYLCATSRDTFHEQYFGPGTRLTVT.

The CDR3 reads CASSFRTMNTEAFF. The DNA of the CDR3 is TGTGCCAGCAGTTTTAGGACCATGAACACTGAAGCTTTCTTT. The chain is built from TRBV28 and TRBJ1-1, with D hard to call. Trimming pared 3 bases from V and 0 bases from J, leaving 8 bases between. Germline V gives CDR1 MDHEN, CDR2 SYDVKM. The CDR3 runs 14 residues.

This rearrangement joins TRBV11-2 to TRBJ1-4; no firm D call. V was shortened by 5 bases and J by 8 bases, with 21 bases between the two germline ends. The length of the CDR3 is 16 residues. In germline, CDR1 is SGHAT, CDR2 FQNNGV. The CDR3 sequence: CASSPRRIRIEEKLFF. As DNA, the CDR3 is TGTGCCAGCAGCCCACGGAGGATCCGGATCGAGGAAAAACTGTTTTTT.

The CDR3 reads CASSLEGRSNEQFF. The CDR3 DNA reads as TGTGCCAGCAGCTTAGAGGGAAGGTCCAATGAGCAGTTCTTC. The genes are TRBV7-9 and TRBJ2-1; no definite D call. Trimming pared 1 base from V and 6 bases from J, leaving 10 bases between. Germline lookup yields CDR1 SEHNR and CDR2 FQNEAQ (reference sequence). CDR3 size: 14 residues.

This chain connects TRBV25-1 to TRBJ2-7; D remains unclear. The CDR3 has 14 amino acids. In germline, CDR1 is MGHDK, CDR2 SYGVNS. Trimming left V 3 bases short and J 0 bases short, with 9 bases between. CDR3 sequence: CASSDPTHSYEQYF. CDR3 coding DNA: TGTGCCAGCAGTGACCCAACCCACTCCTACGAGCAGTACTTC.

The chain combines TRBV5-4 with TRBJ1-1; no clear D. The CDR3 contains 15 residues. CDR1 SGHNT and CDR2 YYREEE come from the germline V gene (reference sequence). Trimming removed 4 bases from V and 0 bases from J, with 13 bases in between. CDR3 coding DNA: TGTGCCAGCAGCCCCCCACGTGGGATGAACACTGAAGCTTTCTTT. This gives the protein CASSPPRGMNTEAFF.

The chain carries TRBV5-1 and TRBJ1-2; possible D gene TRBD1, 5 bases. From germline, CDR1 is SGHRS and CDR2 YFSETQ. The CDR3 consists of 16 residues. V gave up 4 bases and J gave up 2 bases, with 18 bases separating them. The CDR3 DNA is TGCGCCAGCAGCATACCGACAGCCACCCTGAACTATGGCTACACCTTC. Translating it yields CASSIPTATLNYGYTF.

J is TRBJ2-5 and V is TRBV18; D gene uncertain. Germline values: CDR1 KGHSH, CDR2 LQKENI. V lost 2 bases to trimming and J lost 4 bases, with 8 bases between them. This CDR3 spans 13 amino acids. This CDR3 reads CASSPGLLETQYF. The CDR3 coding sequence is TGTGCCAGCTCACCAGGGTTATTAGAGACCCAGTACTTC.

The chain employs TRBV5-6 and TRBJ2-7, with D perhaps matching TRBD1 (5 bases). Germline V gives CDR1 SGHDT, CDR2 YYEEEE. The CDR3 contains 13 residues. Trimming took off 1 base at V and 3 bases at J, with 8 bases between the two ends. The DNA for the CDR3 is TGTGCCAGCAGCTTGACAGGATACTACGAGCAGTACTTC. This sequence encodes CASSLTGYYEQYF.

The CDR3 nucleotides read TGTGCTAGTGGCACTAGCGGGCCGACCGGGGAGCTGTTTTTT. Its protein product is CASGTSGPTGELFF. The chain has TRBV12-5 and TRBJ2-2, with TRBD2 identical over 9 bases. The CDR3 length is 14 residues. Germline CDR1 and CDR2: LGHNT and FRNRAP. Trimming took 6 bases from V and 5 from J; bases not matched to a gene: 4. Supplemented by reference TRBV12-5 and TRBJ2-2, the full variable domain reads DARVTQTPRHKVTEMGQEVTMRCQPILGHNTVFWYRQTMMQGLELLAYFRNRAPLDDSGMPKDRFSAEMPDATLATLKIQPSEPRDSAVYFCASGTSGPTGELFFGEGSRLTVL.

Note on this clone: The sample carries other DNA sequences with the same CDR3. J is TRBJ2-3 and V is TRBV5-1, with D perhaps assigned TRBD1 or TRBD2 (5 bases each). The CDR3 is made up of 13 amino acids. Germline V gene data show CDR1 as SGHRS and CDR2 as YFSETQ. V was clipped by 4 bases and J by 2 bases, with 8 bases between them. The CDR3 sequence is CASSRGDTDTQYF. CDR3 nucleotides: TGCGCCAGCAGCAGGGGAGACACAGATACGCAGTATTTT.

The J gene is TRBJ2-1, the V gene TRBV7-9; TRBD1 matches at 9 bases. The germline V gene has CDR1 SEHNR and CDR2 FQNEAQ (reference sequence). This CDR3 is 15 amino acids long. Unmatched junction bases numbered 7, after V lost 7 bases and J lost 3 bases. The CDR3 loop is CASISGDRVYNEQFF. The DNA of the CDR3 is TGTGCCAGCATCTCCGGGGACAGGGTCTACAATGAGCAGTTCTTC.

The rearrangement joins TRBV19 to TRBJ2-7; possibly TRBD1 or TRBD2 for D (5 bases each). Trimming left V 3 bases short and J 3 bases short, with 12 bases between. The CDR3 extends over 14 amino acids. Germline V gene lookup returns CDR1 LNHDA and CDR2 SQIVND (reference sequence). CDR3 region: CASSIAGTFYEQYF. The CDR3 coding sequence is TGTGCCAGTAGTATTGCCGGGACCTTCTACGAGCAGTACTTC.

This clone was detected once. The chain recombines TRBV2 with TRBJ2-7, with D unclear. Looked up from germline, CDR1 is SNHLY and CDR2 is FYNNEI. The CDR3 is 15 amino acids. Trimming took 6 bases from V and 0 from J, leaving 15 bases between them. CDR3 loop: CASSLTPGLSYEQYF. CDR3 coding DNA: TGTGCCAGCAGCTTAACCCCGGGTCTCTCCTACGAGCAGTACTTC.